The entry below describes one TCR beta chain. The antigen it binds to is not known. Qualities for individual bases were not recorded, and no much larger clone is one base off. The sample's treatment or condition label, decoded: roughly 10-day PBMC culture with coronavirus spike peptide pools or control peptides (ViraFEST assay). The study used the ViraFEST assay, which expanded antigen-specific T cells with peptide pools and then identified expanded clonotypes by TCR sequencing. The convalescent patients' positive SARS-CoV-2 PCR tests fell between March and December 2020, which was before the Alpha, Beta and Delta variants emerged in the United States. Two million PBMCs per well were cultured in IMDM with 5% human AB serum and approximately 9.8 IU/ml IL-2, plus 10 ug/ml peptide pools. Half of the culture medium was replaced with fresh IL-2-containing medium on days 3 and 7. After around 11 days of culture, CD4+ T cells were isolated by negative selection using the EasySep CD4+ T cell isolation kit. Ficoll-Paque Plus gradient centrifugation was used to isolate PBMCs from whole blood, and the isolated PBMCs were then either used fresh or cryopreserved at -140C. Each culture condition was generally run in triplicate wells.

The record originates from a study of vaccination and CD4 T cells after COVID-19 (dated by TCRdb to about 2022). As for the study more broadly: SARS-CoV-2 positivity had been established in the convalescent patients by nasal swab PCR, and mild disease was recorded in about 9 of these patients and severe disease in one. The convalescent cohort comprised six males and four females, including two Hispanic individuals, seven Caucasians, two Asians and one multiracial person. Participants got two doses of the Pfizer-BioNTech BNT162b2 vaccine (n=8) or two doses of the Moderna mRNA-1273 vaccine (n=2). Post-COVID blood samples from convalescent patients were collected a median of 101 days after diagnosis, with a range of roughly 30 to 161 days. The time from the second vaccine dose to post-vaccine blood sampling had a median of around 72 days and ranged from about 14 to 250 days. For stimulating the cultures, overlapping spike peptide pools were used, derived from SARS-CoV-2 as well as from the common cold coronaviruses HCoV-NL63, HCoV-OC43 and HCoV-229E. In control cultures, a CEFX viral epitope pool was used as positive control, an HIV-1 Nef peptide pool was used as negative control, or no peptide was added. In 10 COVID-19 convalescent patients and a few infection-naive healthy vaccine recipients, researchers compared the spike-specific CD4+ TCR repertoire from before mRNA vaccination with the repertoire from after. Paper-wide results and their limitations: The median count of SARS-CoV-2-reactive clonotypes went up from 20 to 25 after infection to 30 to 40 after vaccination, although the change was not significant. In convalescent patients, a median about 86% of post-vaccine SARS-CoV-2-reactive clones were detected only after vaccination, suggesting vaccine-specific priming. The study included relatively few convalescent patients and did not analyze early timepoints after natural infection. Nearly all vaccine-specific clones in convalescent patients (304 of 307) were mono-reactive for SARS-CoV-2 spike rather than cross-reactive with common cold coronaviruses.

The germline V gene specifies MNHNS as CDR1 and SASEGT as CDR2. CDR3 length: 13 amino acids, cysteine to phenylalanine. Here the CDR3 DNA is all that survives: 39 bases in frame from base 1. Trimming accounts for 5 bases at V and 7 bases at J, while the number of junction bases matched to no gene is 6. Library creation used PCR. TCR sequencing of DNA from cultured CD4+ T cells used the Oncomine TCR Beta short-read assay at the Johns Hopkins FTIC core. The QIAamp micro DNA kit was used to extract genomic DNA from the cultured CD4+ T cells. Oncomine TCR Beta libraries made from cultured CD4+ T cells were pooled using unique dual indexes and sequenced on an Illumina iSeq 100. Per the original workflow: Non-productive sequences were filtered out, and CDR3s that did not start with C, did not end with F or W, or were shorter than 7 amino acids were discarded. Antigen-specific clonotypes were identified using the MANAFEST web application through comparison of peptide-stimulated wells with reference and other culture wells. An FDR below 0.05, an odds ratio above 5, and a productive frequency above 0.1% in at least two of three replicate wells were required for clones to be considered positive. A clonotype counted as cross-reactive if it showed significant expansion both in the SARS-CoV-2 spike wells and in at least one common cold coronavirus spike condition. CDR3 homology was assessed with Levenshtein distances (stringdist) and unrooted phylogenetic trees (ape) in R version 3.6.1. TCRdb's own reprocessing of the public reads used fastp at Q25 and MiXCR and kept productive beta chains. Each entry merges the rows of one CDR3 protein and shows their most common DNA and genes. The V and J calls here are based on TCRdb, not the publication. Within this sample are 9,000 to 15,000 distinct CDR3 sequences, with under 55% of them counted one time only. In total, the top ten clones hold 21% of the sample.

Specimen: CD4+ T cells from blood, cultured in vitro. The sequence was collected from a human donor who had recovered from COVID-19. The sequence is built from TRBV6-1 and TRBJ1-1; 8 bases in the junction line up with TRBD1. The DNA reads TGTGCCAGCAGTAGGACAGGGAGAAATGAAGCTTTCTTT. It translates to CASSRTGRNEAFF.